This TCR beta chain was recorded in a study of graft-versus-host responses after intestinal transplantation. TCRdb's copy holds only in-frame clones and misses some; the assay was immunoSEQ multiplex PCR. The sample includes 75,000 to 100,000 clones, around 93% of them seen just once. To note about this clone: As yet, its antigen is unknown.

The CDR3 consists of 15 residues. Germline V gene sequence: CDR1 SGHVS, CDR2 FNYEAQ. The junction had 4 bases not matched to a gene; V was cut back by 0 bases and J by 6 bases. Findings and limits, study-wide: The recipient marrow held GvH clones, and some of them showed up first in ileum or blood. After transplant, early declines in HvG clones were associated with peak levels of circulating GvH clones.

The receptor comes from a human donor who received an intestinal transplant. This rearrangement joins TRBV7-6 to TRBJ1-2; TRBD1 matches at 10 bases. The sequenced sample was unstimulated CD8+ T cells sorted from spleen or lymph node cells, obtained before intestinal transplant. In nucleotides, the CDR3 is TGTGCCAGCAGCTTAGCGGGACAGGGGCCCAATGGCTACACCTTC. Amino acids: CASSLAGQGPNGYTF.